The 14 T cell receptor beta chains given below trace back to one sample, sequenced in a study. TCRdb called the 5' RACE reads again in MiXCR, with one record for every CDR3 protein. Among roughly 40,000 distinct CDR3 sequences listed, over 15% were seen once. Sequencing used naive CD4+ T cells sorted from a lymph node. Described subset: naive CD4+ T cells, CD4+CD45RA+CD25-. These TCRs come from a female donor with breast cancer.

Worth noting for this clonotype: A read error is possible here, since a much larger clone lies one base away. This chain uses TRBV5-1 with TRBJ2-5, with D perhaps matching TRBD1 (6 bases). Trimming left V 4 bases short and J 3 bases short, with 16 bases between. This CDR3 contains 15 residues. Germline-derived CDR1 and CDR2 are SGHRS and YFSETQ. Here the CDR3 reads CASSTVGQPEETQYF. The CDR3 bases are TGCGCCAGCAGCACCGTTGGACAGCCCGAAGAGACCCAGTACTTC.

This clonotype was observed a handful of times. The chain uses TRBV6-1 and TRBJ2-3; 8 nucleotides agree with TRBD2. The CDR3 is 16 residues long. The J segment lost 1 base and the V segment lost 8 bases, leaving 11 bases of the junction unmatched. Germline CDR1 reads MNHNS; CDR2 reads SASEGT. The chain's CDR3 is CASGAVAGGGTDTQYF. CDR3 in DNA: TGTGCCAGCGGTGCGGTTGCGGGGGGAGGCACAGATACGCAGTATTTT.

This clonotype was counted many times. The chain joins TRBV9 to TRBJ2-5, with D tentatively TRBD2 (6 bases). Looked up from germline, CDR1 is SGDLS and CDR2 is YYNGEE. The CDR3 has 15 residues. V lost 4 bases, J lost 5 bases, and 18 bases lay in between. The CDR3 nucleotides are TGTGCCAGCAGCCCTATGGGCGGAGGAGGGGAGACCCAGTACTTC. It yields the protein CASSPMGGGGETQYF. The full variable domain, rest sourced from reference TRBV9 and TRBJ2-5, is DSGVTQTPKHLITATGQRVTLRCSPRSGDLSVYWYQQSLDQGLQFLIQYYNGEERAKGNILERFSAQQFPDLHSELNLSSLELGDSALYFCASSPMGGGGETQYFGPGTRLLVL.

The V and J genes are TRBV15 and TRBJ1-6, with a possible D match to TRBD1 (5 bases). CDR1 LNHNV and CDR2 YYDKDF come from the germline V gene (reference sequence). The CDR3 is 14 residues long. Trimming stripped 0 bases from V and 7 bases from J, with 7 bases between. The CDR3 reads CATSRDAGNSPLHF. Here the CDR3 DNA reads TGTGCCACCAGCAGAGATGCAGGGAATTCACCCCTCCACTTT.

The chain combines TRBV6-2 or TRBV6-3 with TRBJ2-7, with 7 bases identical to TRBD1. The CDR3 contains 15 residues. V lost 2 bases to trimming and J lost 0 bases; unmatched junction nucleotides: 4. From germline, CDR1 is MNHEY and CDR2 SVGEGT. The CDR3 loop reads CASSYPGTASYEQYF. In DNA form, the CDR3 reads TGTGCCAGCAGTTACCCTGGGACAGCCTCCTACGAGCAGTACTTC.

This clonotype was counted many times. The chain employs TRBV7-9 and TRBJ2-3; no firm D call. V lost 3 bases and J 4 bases, leaving 2 bases between the germline ends. The CDR3 totals 11 residues. The germline V gene has CDR1 SEHNR and CDR2 FQNEAQ (reference sequence). The CDR3 sequence: CASSLADTQYF. The DNA for the CDR3 is TGTGCCAGCAGCTTGGCAGATACGCAGTATTTT.

Many counts were recorded for this clonotype. This CDR3 reads CASTRFGPTDGYTF. CDR3 sequence (DNA): TGTGCCAGCACCCGATTTGGACCAACGGATGGCTACACCTTC. The chain is built from TRBV12-3 or TRBV12-4 and TRBJ1-2; D remains ambiguous. The CDR3 has 14 residues. V was shortened by 7 bases and J by 6 bases, with 18 bases between the two germline ends.

In its sample, this clonotype was seen many times. The chain is built from TRBV5-1 and TRBJ1-2; D call uncertain. Trimming removed 0 bases from V and 3 bases from J, with 9 bases in between. Germline loops: CDR1 SGHRS, CDR2 YFSETQ. The CDR3 covers 14 residues. CDR3 amino acids: CASSLAGEDYGYTF. CDR3 sequence (DNA): TGCGCCAGCAGCTTGGCGGGAGAAGACTATGGCTACACCTTC.

This clonotype was seen once. The chain is built from TRBV5-6 and TRBJ1-2, with D perhaps matching TRBD1 (6 bases). V was pared by 0 bases and J by 8 bases, with 11 bases between. Per the germline V gene, CDR1 is SGHDT and CDR2 is YYEEEE. This CDR3 contains 13 residues. The CDR3, as DNA: TGTGCCAGCAGCTTGGCTCAGGGGCGAGGCTACACCTTC. It is translated as CASSLAQGRGYTF.

This clonotype turned up a few times. The chain recombines TRBV2 with TRBJ1-2; D unresolved. V lost 8 bases to trimming and J lost 8 bases, with 18 bases between them. Per germline, CDR1 SNHLY and CDR2 FYNNEI. The CDR3 extends over 13 amino acids. The CDR3 region has the DNA TGTGCCAGCCACCTGATCCTGTCCAGGGGCTACACCTTC. As protein: CASHLILSRGYTF.

The CDR3 is CASSSQGAKAKNIQYF. DNA of the CDR3: TGCGCCAGCAGCTCACAGGGGGCGAAAGCCAAAAACATTCAGTACTTC. J is TRBJ2-4 and V is TRBV5-1; 9 positions match TRBD1. The CDR3 runs 16 residues. The V gene end was trimmed by 3 bases and the J gene end by 0 bases; junction bases not matched to a gene: 4. Germline CDR1 is SGHRS and CDR2 is YFSETQ.

The chain uses TRBV10-2 and TRBJ2-3; TRBD2 aligns across 9 bases. J lost 2 bases, V lost 7 bases, and 4 bases had no gene match. There are 14 residues in the CDR3. The germline CDR1 and CDR2 sequences are WSHSY and SAAADI. As DNA, the CDR3 is TGCGCCAGCATCTCTAGCGGGGTCACAGATACGCAGTATTTT. Translation: CASISSGVTDTQYF.

In this sample, this clonotype is medium-sized. The rearrangement links TRBV12-3 or TRBV12-4 to TRBJ1-2, with 10 nucleotides matching TRBD1. The V and J ends lost 3 bases and 4 bases, in that order; junction bases with no gene match: 5. The CDR3 sequence is 15 residues long. The CDR3 coding sequence is TGTGCCAGCAGTTTTTCCGGGACAGGGGTCTATGGCTACACCTTC. Translation: CASSFSGTGVYGYTF.

The chain recombines TRBV4-2 with TRBJ2-7, with D perhaps TRBD1 (5 bases). Trimming cost V 0 bases and J 10 bases, with 13 bases left between them. The length of the CDR3 is 13 residues. CDR1 and CDR2 from the germline V gene are LGHNA and YNFKEQ. The CDR3 sequence is CASSQDLGRGQYF. The CDR3 coding sequence is TGTGCCAGCAGCCAAGATCTGGGAAGGGGACAGTACTTC.